These T cell receptor beta chains were read from a single sample in a study of blood T cells in healthy people across ages. Each CDR3 protein gets one entry after TCRdb re-called the 5' RACE reads with MiXCR. The data hold more than 650,000 distinct CDR3 sequences, with about a fifth observed a single time. The sequencing sample was made of blood. Receptor source: a man between 65 and 85 years old in good health. The conserved cysteine and the conserved F or W are not part of the CDR3 here.

j_call v_call cdr3_aa
TRBJ1-2 TRBV5-1 ASSFIGGGYT
TRBJ1-1 TRBV30 AWSVLRGATEAF
TRBJ1-2 TRBV6-5 ASRLTRGYGYT
TRBJ1-2 TRBV6-2/TRBV6-3 ASSHRDRTYT
TRBJ1-2 TRBV14 ASSQVHSGYT
TRBJ2-7 TRBV20-1 SVEGWTYEQY
- TRBV5-1 ASSFLQGNTNEQF
TRBJ1-2 TRBV18 ASSPGDGNYGYT
TRBJ2-2 TRBV20-1 SAIPSRGAVTGELF
TRBJ2-5 TRBV28 ASTPQGLKPY
TRBJ1-5 TRBV3-1 ASSRRGQRQPQH
TRBJ2-1 TRBV28 ASSTLAPYNEQF
TRBJ2-1 TRBV5-1 ASSLGDGYNEQF
TRBJ2-3 TRBV10-3 AISGFLGGRTGRESDTQY
TRBJ1-2 TRBV7-6 ASSLTGEVSGGYT
TRBJ2-1 TRBV20-1 SASEGDRGNNEQF
TRBJ1-2 TRBV12-3/TRBV12-4 ASSKGTEANYGYT
TRBJ2-1 TRBV29-1 SVEDLVGEAYNEQF
TRBJ1-2 TRBV12-3/TRBV12-4 ASSWPNNYGYT
TRBJ2-3 TRBV5-1 ASSLPGHADTQY
TRBJ2-6 TRBV27 ASHSGAYPLLGANVLT
TRBJ2-1 TRBV3-1 ASSPRRNEQF
TRBJ1-4 TRBV2 ASSKDRFATNEKLF
TRBJ2-3 TRBV7-2 ASSPHRELTDTQY
TRBJ2-7 TRBV7-9 ASSLPIAGTYEQY
TRBJ2-1 TRBV7-8 ASSLTGTRDNEQF
TRBJ2-5 TRBV2 ASSRDGSWAQY
TRBJ1-4 TRBV18 AGSPSGTNEKLF
TRBJ1-4 TRBV30 AWSPRGGGEKLF
TRBJ2-5 TRBV18 ASSRQVSFQETQY
TRBJ2-5 TRBV4-1 ASSQDPTRQAMEETQY
TRBJ2-1 TRBV28 ASIHASGGYNEQF
TRBJ2-4 TRBV29-1 SVGLQGSIQY
TRBJ1-1 TRBV7-9 ASSPSWPRSTEAF
TRBJ2-3 TRBV10-1 ASRNPVTDTQY
TRBJ2-7 TRBV7-7 ASSLHSDSPFYEQY
TRBJ1-5 TRBV10-3 AISELGASNQPQH
TRBJ2-1 TRBV10-3 AISEIAGTTGGRSF
TRBJ1-4 TRBV7-9 ASSLITLEKLF
TRBJ2-1 TRBV7-9 ASSLGLGLEIF
TRBJ2-3 TRBV5-1 ASSSNRGSTDTQY
TRBJ1-2 TRBV12-3/TRBV12-4 ASQDNRGYGYT
TRBJ1-2 TRBV29-1 SSKDAGGGYGYT
TRBJ2-1 TRBV19 ASSPGSGSHNEQF
TRBJ2-5 TRBV6-5 ASSYAGLSLEETQY
TRBJ1-2 TRBV27 ASRTGSLYGYT
TRBJ2-1 TRBV2 ASSEVSQRTYNEQF
TRBJ1-5 TRBV9 ASSVGDRVNQPQH